A single sample is the source of the 8 T cell receptor beta chains below, sequenced in a study of T-cell reconstitution after alpha-beta-depleted transplantation in children. This sample's TCRbeta library carried unique molecular identifier barcodes. MiXCR, run by TCRdb on the PCR reads, gives a single entry per CDR3 protein. Here the sample spans approximately 110,000 distinct CDR3 sequences, more than 20% being singletons. Sequenced here: PBMCs, mostly from graft donor cells, sampled 180 days after TCRalphabeta/CD19-depleted stem cell transplant. The receptor set was obtained from a male patient aged 2 to 10 who had a stem cell transplant for chronic granulomatous disease, so the T cells may come from the graft donor.

To note about this clonotype: The CDR3 carries no conserved terminal phenylalanine or tryptophan, so it likely arises from a read error. The rearrangement joins TRBV27 to TRBJ2-2, with 7 nucleotides matching TRBD2. After removal of 5 bases from V and 7 bases from J, the junction contained 10 bases not matched to a gene. Germline assignment: CDR1 MNHEY and CDR2 SMNVEV (reference sequence). The CDR3 spans 15 residues. The CDR3 DNA reads as TGTGCCAGCAGTCGACAGCGGGAAATTGGCGGGGAGCTGTTTTTG. This gives the protein CASSRQREIGGELFL.

The V call is TRBV4-1, the J call TRBJ2-7; TRBD2 is a possible D gene (5 bases). CDR3 size: 14 residues. The germline gives CDR1 MGHRA, CDR2 YSYEKL. V dropped 4 bases and J dropped 9 bases, with 19 bases sitting between them. CDR3 sequence (DNA): TGCGCCAGCAGCCCACGGACGGAAAAAAGCGGGCAGTACTTC. Translating it yields CASSPRTEKSGQYF.

Many counts were recorded for this clonotype. The chain is built from TRBV12-3 or TRBV12-4 and TRBJ2-3; TRBD1 aligns across 10 bases. The CDR3 sequence is 15 residues long. The trim removed 1 base at V and 3 bases at J, leaving 1 base unmatched. For the CDR3, the DNA is TGTGCCAGCAGTTTAGGACAGGGGGCAACAGATACGCAGTATTTT. Translated, it gives CASSLGQGATDTQYF.

V gene TRBV29-1 combines with J gene TRBJ2-1; 8 bases align to TRBD2. Per germline, CDR1 SQVTM and CDR2 ANQGSEA. The ends lost 7 bases at V and 4 bases at J; junction bases unmatched: 6. The CDR3 consists of 13 residues. The DNA for the CDR3 is TGCAGCGGGGGACTAGACCTATACAATGAGCAGTTCTTC. Its protein product is CSGGLDLYNEQFF.

This clonotype was counted at least ten times. The chain recombines TRBV12-3 or TRBV12-4 with TRBJ2-5, with D unresolved. V was pared by 5 bases and J by 5 bases, with 9 bases between. CDR3 length equals 12 residues. In DNA form, the CDR3 reads TGTGCCAGCAGTCCAAGGGTCGAGACCCAGTACTTC. This translates into CASSPRVETQYF.

J is TRBJ2-4 and V is TRBV12-3 or TRBV12-4; D is undetermined. CDR3 length: 14 residues. The germline V and J ends were trimmed by 8 bases and 5 bases, with 16 bases remaining between them. DNA of the CDR3: TGTGCCAGCGCCTCGGTCCAGAACGAAAACATTCAGTACTTC. This sequence encodes CASASVQNENIQYF.

In this sample, this clonotype turned up a few times. The rearrangement links TRBV9 to TRBJ2-6; weak D call: TRBD2 (6 bases). This CDR3 spans 15 amino acids. Trimming took off 5 bases at V and 2 bases at J, with 11 bases between the two ends. Per the germline V gene, CDR1 is SGDLS and CDR2 is YYNGEE. CDR3 nucleotide sequence: TGTGCCAGCAGGGGGACGGGAGCTGGGGCCAACGTCCTGACTTTC. Protein sequence: CASRGTGAGANVLTF.

There are many counts of this clonotype. The rearrangement uses TRBV5-1 and TRBJ2-7, with D possibly called TRBD1 or TRBD2 (5 bases each). With 2 bases removed from V and 3 bases from J, the gap between germline ends came to 12 bases. The CDR3 has 14 amino acids. Germline V gene data show CDR1 as SGHRS and CDR2 as YFSETQ. The CDR3 DNA follows: TGCGCCAGCAGCTTCCAGGGAGTGGGCTACGAGCAGTACTTC. It codes for CASSFQGVGYEQYF.